A selection of T cell receptor beta chains follows, all from one sample in a study of blood T cell repertoires in COVID-19. Only in-frame clones appear in the TCRdb table, and some are missing; sequencing was by immunoSEQ multiplex PCR. The sample has approximately 380,000 clones, around 85% seen once. The source material was peripheral blood. The receptors were sampled from a young woman with acute or convalescent COVID-19. CDR3s include the opening cysteine and the closing phenylalanine or tryptophan. The D gene is left open where the match is weak. Size is omitted from some rows. Given values are once, few, many or a class for expanded clones.

TRBV2	NA	TRBJ2-3	TRBD1	CASSGQVITDTQYF	TGTGCCAGCAGCGGACAGGTGATCACAGATACGCAGTATTTT
TRBV29-1	NA	TRBJ1-2	NA	CSVEVGVGYTF	TGCAGCGTAGAGGTAGGGGTTGGCTACACCTTC
TRBV7-6	NA	TRBJ2-3	TRBD1	CASSNGQGGTDTQYF	TGTGCCAGCAGCAACGGACAGGGAGGCACAGATACGCAGTATTTT
TRBV15	NA	TRBJ1-1	TRBD1	CATSRDQASGGKAFF	TGTGCCACCAGCAGAGATCAAGCCTCAGGGGGGAAAGCTTTCTTT
TRBV5-1	NA	TRBJ1-6	TRBD1	CASSGQGRENSPLHF	TGCGCCAGCAGCGGACAGGGTAGGGAGAATTCACCCCTCCACTTT
TRBV3-1/TRBV3-2	NA	TRBJ2-1	TRBD2	CASSLGLAGISSYNEQFF	TGTGCCAGCAGCCTGGGACTAGCGGGGATTAGCTCCTACAATGAGCAGTTCTTC
TRBV9	NA	TRBJ2-5	NA	CASSGAGGGQETQYF	TGTGCCAGCAGCGGGGCAGGTGGGGGGCAAGAGACCCAGTACTTC
TRBV27	NA	TRBJ2-5	TRBD2	CASSVRGGQETQYF	TGTGCCAGCAGTGTTCGGGGGGGACAAGAGACCCAGTACTTC
TRBV28	NA	TRBJ2-7	NA	CASSTLTGISYEQYF	TGTGCCAGCAGCACACTAACAGGGATCTCCTACGAGCAGTACTTC
TRBV27	NA	TRBJ1-4	TRBD1	CASSAGGEANEKLFF	TGTGCCAGCAGCGCAGGGGGTGAGGCTAATGAAAAACTGTTTTTT
TRBV20-1	once	TRBJ2-1	NA	CSATTSDEQFF	TGCAGTGCAACTACTAGTGATGAGCAGTTCTTC
TRBV28	once	TRBJ2-7	TRBD1	CASSTGQGLDEQYF	TGTGCCAGCAGTACAGGACAGGGACTGGACGAGCAGTACTTC
TRBV6-6	NA	TRBJ2-5	NA	CASSYSSRVGETQYF	TGTGCCAGCAGTTACTCCAGCAGGGTTGGAGAGACCCAGTACTTC
TRBV12-2	few	TRBJ2-7	NA	CASRLEWRDPSYEQYF	TGTGCAAGTCGCTTAGAGTGGCGGGACCCCTCCTACGAGCAGTACTTC
TRBV6-5	NA	TRBJ2-7	TRBD2	CASSYDGLAGAYEQYF	TGTGCCAGCAGTTACGACGGACTAGCGGGGGCTTACGAGCAGTACTTC
TRBV5-4	NA	TRBJ2-1	NA	CASSVGLMQFF	TGTGCCAGCAGCGTGGGACTGATGCAGTTCTTC
TRBV7-8	NA	TRBJ2-1	NA	CASSASRVFQFF	TGTGCCAGCAGCGCCTCCAGGGTTTTTCAGTTCTTC
TRBV10-2	NA	TRBJ1-5	TRBD1	CASSPDRGRQPQHF	TGCGCCAGCAGTCCGGACAGGGGGCGTCAGCCCCAGCATTTT
TRBV7-9	NA	TRBJ2-1	TRBD2	CASSSSGNNEQFF	TGTGCCAGCAGCTCTAGCGGAAACAATGAGCAGTTCTTC
TRBV10-2	NA	TRBJ2-1	TRBD1	CASRKTGGAWNEQFF	TGCGCCAGCAGAAAGACAGGGGGCGCGTGGAATGAGCAGTTCTTC
TRBV6-4	NA	TRBJ1-6	NA	CASSKEPFSPLHF	TGTGCCAGCAGTAAAGAGCCTTTTTCACCCCTCCACTTT
TRBV10-3	NA	TRBJ2-1	TRBD1	CATRDRDYNEQFF	TGTGCCACAAGGGACAGGGATTACAATGAGCAGTTCTTC
TRBV3-1/TRBV3-2	NA	TRBJ1-1	NA	CASSQGSGGTEAFF	TGTGCCAGCAGCCAAGGCTCTGGAGGCACTGAAGCTTTCTTT
TRBV24-1	NA	TRBJ1-1	NA	CATIADGSPVNAFF	TGTGCCACCATTGCTGATGGGAGCCCCGTTAATGCTTTCTTT
TRBV28	NA	TRBJ2-3	TRBD1	CASSLGDSLYTDTQYF	TGTGCCAGCAGTTTAGGGGACAGCCTTTACACAGATACGCAGTATTTT
TRBV29-1	NA	TRBJ2-1	NA	CSVEPGQRLDLGVYEQFF	TGCAGCGTAGAGCCGGGACAGAGACTAGACCTCGGGGTCTATGAGCAGTTCTTC
TRBV3-1/TRBV3-2	NA	TRBJ2-5	NA	CASSQSKLNRFQETQYF	TGTGCCAGCAGCCAAAGTAAATTAAACAGATTCCAAGAGACCCAGTACTTC
TRBV6-5	few	TRBJ1-1	NA	CASSYTFSDTEAFF	TGTGCCAGCAGTTACACCTTTTCGGACACTGAAGCTTTCTTT
TRBV2	NA	TRBJ1-4	NA	CASSRQLEKLFF	TGTGCCAGCAGCCGACAGCTAGAAAAACTGTTTTTT
TRBV6-5	NA	TRBJ2-5	NA	CASRPGHKKETQYF	TGTGCCAGCAGACCGGGACATAAGAAAGAGACCCAGTACTTC
TRBV14	NA	TRBJ2-4	NA	CASSQVTGGVIQYF	TGTGCCAGCAGCCAAGTTACAGGGGGGGTCATTCAGTACTTC
TRBV30	once	TRBJ1-2	TRBD1	CAWTGGLGYTF	TGTGCCTGGACAGGGGGCCTTGGCTACACCTTC
TRBV5-6	NA	TRBJ2-3	TRBD1	CASSASLGGSDTQYF	TGTGCCAGCAGCGCGTCGTTAGGGGGCTCAGATACGCAGTATTTT
TRBV27	NA	TRBJ2-3	NA	CASRPGVLRAGHSTDTQYF	TGTGCCAGCAGACCTGGGGTTTTAAGGGCGGGGCATAGCACAGATACGCAGTATTTT
TRBV6-5	NA	TRBJ2-1	TRBD2	CASSPTSGVYNEQFF	TGTGCCAGCAGTCCCACTAGCGGGGTCTACAATGAGCAGTTCTTC
TRBV30	few	TRBJ1-5	NA	CTQGQSNQPQHF	TGTACCCAGGGACAAAGCAATCAGCCCCAGCATTTT
TRBV9	NA	TRBJ2-1	NA	CASSGGGGLSSYNEQFF	TGTGCCAGCAGCGGGGGAGGTGGACTTAGCTCCTACAATGAGCAGTTCTTC
TRBV18	NA	TRBJ1-2	NA	CASSPSGDGYTF	TGTGCCAGCTCACCAAGCGGGGATGGCTACACCTTC
TRBV28	NA	TRBJ1-5	NA	CASSLIKEGYEQPQHF	TGTGCCAGCAGTTTAATCAAGGAGGGGTACGAGCAGCCCCAGCATTTT
TRBV4-1	NA	TRBJ1-3	NA	CASSQDLSFLYTIYF	TGCGCCAGCAGCCAAGACCTATCCTTCCTATACACCATATATTTT